The 23 T cell receptor beta chains presented below share a single source sample, sequenced in a study of vaccination effects on CD4 cells after COVID-19. Antigen-specific CD4+ T cell clonotypes were called by their expansion after viral peptide-pool culture in ViraFEST. A roughly ten-day culture period preceded the isolation of CD4+ T cells. Previously uninfected by SARS-CoV-2, the vaccine recipients also showed negative nucleocapsid antibodies. The data were produced by immunoSEQ multiplex PCR, yet TCRdb's version contains in-frame clones alone and is incomplete. The data show approximately 74,000 clones, roughly 74% seen once. Antigens for these TCRs are unknown. The specimen was CD4+ T cells from PBMCs cultured with HCoV-NL63 spike peptides, collected before COVID-19 vaccination. All receptors come from a human donor who received a COVID-19 vaccine.

This chain connects TRBV9 to TRBJ2-5; 7 nucleotides line up with TRBD1. Looked up from germline, CDR1 is SGDLS and CDR2 is YYNGEE. With V trimmed by 4 bases and J by 5 bases, 2 bases remained unmatched. There are 12 residues in the CDR3. The DNA for the CDR3 is TGTGCCAGCAGCTCCAGGGGGGAGACCCAGTACTTC. Amino acids: CASSSRGETQYF. Full variable domain (outside the CDR3, taken from reference TRBV9 and TRBJ2-5): DSGVTQTPKHLITATGQRVTLRCSPRSGDLSVYWYQQSLDQGLQFLIQYYNGEERAKGNILERFSAQQFPDLHSELNLSSLELGDSALYFCASSSRGETQYFGPGTRLLVL.

This sequence joins TRBV29-1 and TRBJ2-3; D not certain. The CDR3 extends over 12 amino acids. Trimming pared 6 bases from V and 7 bases from J, leaving 14 bases between. Germline V gene data show CDR1 as SQVTM and CDR2 as ANQGSEA. CDR3 DNA sequence: TGCAGCGTGACCCTTGTATCAAATACGCAGTATTTT. This sequence encodes CSVTLVSNTQYF.

The rearrangement uses TRBV30 and TRBJ1-5; no definite D call. The V end was cut by 0 bases, the J end by 1 base, with 19 bases between. The CDR3 spans 18 residues. Germline V lookup: CDR1 GTSNPN, CDR2 SVGIG (reference sequence). This CDR3 is CAWSVSSRFGGSNQPQHF. In nucleotides, the CDR3 is TGTGCCTGGAGTGTATCATCCCGGTTTGGAGGGAGCAATCAGCCCCAGCATTTT.

V and J are TRBV6-5 and TRBJ1-1, with unresolved D. The length of the CDR3 is 14 residues. Trimming stripped 6 bases from V and 1 base from J, with 12 bases between. CDR1 MNHEY and CDR2 SVGAGI come from the germline V gene. The CDR3 reads CASRQLAGNTEAFF. CDR3 bases: TGTGCCAGCAGACAGTTGGCCGGGAACACTGAAGCTTTCTTT.

With respect to this clone: One end of the junction varies from germline; a read error may be responsible. This chain connects TRBV5-8 to TRBJ1-4, with TRBD1 matching over 9 bases. This CDR3 spans 15 amino acids. Germline-derived CDR1 and CDR2 are SGHTS and YDEGEE. CDR3 coding DNA: TGTGCCAGCATCTTGAGATACAGGGGGCGCAAAAAACTGTTTTTT. Translating gives CASILRYRGRKKLFF.

J is TRBJ2-4 and V is TRBV5-1; D may be TRBD1 (5 bases). The CDR3 has 15 residues. Looked up from germline, CDR1 is SGHRS and CDR2 is YFSETQ. Deletions cut 1 base from V and 9 bases from J, with 17 bases between. The CDR3 loop is CASSLLGEGESIQYF. The CDR3 nucleotides are TGCGCCAGCAGCTTGTTAGGGGAAGGGGAAAGCATTCAGTACTTC.

The chain is built from TRBV7-2 and TRBJ2-7, with 7 bases fitting TRBD1. The germline V gene has CDR1 SGHTA and CDR2 FQGNSA. This CDR3 is 15 amino acids long. Germline trimming cut 1 base from V and 2 bases from J; bases unmatched to any gene: 5. The CDR3 DNA follows: TGTGCCAGCAGCTTAGTGCCAGGGGGTGCCTACGAGCAGTACGTC. It yields the protein CASSLVPGGAYEQYV.

The rearrangement uses TRBV5-4 and TRBJ2-5, with 8 bases aligning to TRBD1. The CDR3 consists of 15 residues. V shed 6 bases, J shed 5 bases, and the junction held 12 bases outside the gene matches. Germline-derived CDR1 and CDR2 are SGHNT and YYREEE (reference sequence). The DNA for the CDR3 is TGTGCCAGCATAAAGACAGGGGCTGCCCAGGAGACCCAGTACTTC. Its translation: CASIKTGAAQETQYF.

The gene calls are TRBV15 and TRBJ1-5, with D unresolved. Trimming took off 0 bases at V and 5 bases at J, with 14 bases between the two ends. CDR1 LNHNV and CDR2 YYDKDF come from the germline V gene (reference sequence). The CDR3 covers 16 residues. Here the CDR3 DNA reads TGTGCCACCAGCAGAGAAGGGTGGAGGCCCGATCAGCCCCAGCATTTT. This gives the protein CATSREGWRPDQPQHF.

The V and J genes are TRBV13 and TRBJ1-5; a weak D match, TRBD1 (5 bases). Germline V lookup: CDR1 PRHDT, CDR2 FYEKMQ (reference sequence). The V and J ends lost 0 bases and 2 bases respectively, with 5 bases between them. The CDR3 sequence is 14 residues long. CDR3 sequence: CASSLGQGNQPQHF. CDR3 nucleotide sequence: TGTGCCAGCAGCTTAGGACAGGGCAATCAGCCCCAGCATTTT.

This clone was recorded only once. This rearrangement joins TRBV10-2 to TRBJ1-2; weak D call: TRBD1 (5 bases). Germline loops: CDR1 WSHSY, CDR2 SAAADI. CDR3 length: 13 amino acids. With 3 bases removed from V and 8 bases from J, the gap between germline ends came to 13 bases. CDR3 sequence reads: CASSDLGDSGYTF. DNA of the CDR3: TGCGCCAGCAGTGATCTAGGGGACTCCGGCTACACCTTC.

The gene calls are TRBV30 and TRBJ2-1; TRBD2 might be the D (5 bases). CDR3 size: 11 residues. Deletions cut 7 bases from V and 12 bases from J, with 16 bases between. CDR1 is GTSNPN and CDR2 is SVGIG in the germline V gene (reference sequence). CDR3 residues: CASVRGFGQFF. CDR3 nucleotide sequence: TGTGCCTCAGTAAGAGGGTTTGGGCAGTTCTTC.

The V call is TRBV2, the J call TRBJ2-7; TRBD1 is a possible D gene (6 bases). Germline CDR1 SNHLY, CDR2 FYNNEI. Trimming shortened V by 6 bases and J by 9 bases, and 24 bases separated the two germline ends. CDR3 length: 15 residues. Here the CDR3 reads CASSLQTGSSFPQYV. In nucleotides, the CDR3 is TGTGCCAGCAGCCTACAGACAGGTTCTTCGTTCCCGCAGTACGTC.

The rearrangement links TRBV25-1 to TRBJ1-4; D is unresolved. Trimming pared 4 bases from V and 0 bases from J, leaving 6 bases between. Germline CDR1 and CDR2: MGHDK and SYGVNS. This CDR3 is built from 14 residues. As DNA, the CDR3 is TGTGCCAGCAGTGTGAGTGCAACTAATGAAAAACTGTTTTTT. As protein: CASSVSATNEKLFF.

This clone is medium-sized. This chain uses TRBV19 with TRBJ1-2; no definite D call. V lost 5 bases, J lost 2 bases, and 6 bases lay in between. Germline V gene sequence: CDR1 LNHDA, CDR2 SQIVND (reference sequence). CDR3 length equals 12 residues. CDR3 region: CASSYMNYGYTF. CDR3 bases: TGTGCCAGTAGTTACATGAACTATGGCTACACCTTC.

The chain couples TRBV5-6 to TRBJ2-7; 10 nucleotides line up with TRBD1. V shed 4 bases, J shed 3 bases, and the junction held 7 bases outside the gene matches. The V gene's germline CDR1 is SGHDT and CDR2 YYEEEE. The CDR3 runs to 15 residues. CDR3 amino acids: CASSPFGQGGYEQYV. CDR3 bases: TGTGCCAGCAGCCCTTTCGGACAGGGGGGCTACGAGCAGTACGTC.

The rearrangement joins TRBV7-2 to TRBJ1-1; the match to TRBD1 covers 10 bases. The J segment lost 1 base and the V segment lost 2 bases, leaving 1 base of the junction unmatched. Germline CDR1 SGHTA, CDR2 FQGNSA. This CDR3 is built from 15 residues. The CDR3 DNA is TGTGCCAGCAGCTTAAGACAGGGGGCGAACACTGAAGCTTTCTTT. It is translated as CASSLRQGANTEAFF.

This clone was seen more than once but under ten times. The chain recombines TRBV5-1 with TRBJ2-2, with TRBD2 matching 10 bases. This CDR3 comprises 17 residues. Per germline, CDR1 SGHRS and CDR2 YFSETQ. V lost 4 bases to trimming and J lost 3 bases; unmatched junction nucleotides: 9. DNA of the CDR3: TGCGCCAGCAGCCGAGAGCGGGGGGGCCAGGACACCGGGGAGCTGTTTTTT. Protein sequence: CASSRERGGQDTGELFF.

This clone turned up a few times. The V gene is TRBV4-2, the J gene TRBJ2-1, with D unclear. Germline V lookup: CDR1 LGHNA, CDR2 YNFKEQ. CDR3 size: 21 residues. Trimming cost V 2 bases and J 0 bases, with 26 bases left between them. CDR3 sequence reads: CASSQSGPWGNFPSSYNEQFF. For the CDR3, the DNA is TGTGCCAGCAGCCAATCAGGACCATGGGGTAATTTCCCTAGCTCCTACAATGAGCAGTTCTTC.

The chain employs TRBV5-1 and TRBJ2-3; 10 bases fit TRBD1. The CDR3 runs to 15 residues. Trimming took 4 bases from V and 2 from J; bases not matched to a gene: 4. CDR1 is SGHRS, CDR2 YFSETQ, per germline. The chain's CDR3 is CASSGGQGFTDTQYF. CDR3 nucleotide sequence: TGCGCCAGCAGCGGGGGACAGGGGTTCACAGATACGCAGTATTTT.

V usage is TRBV2 and J usage is TRBJ1-5; D is unclear. CDR3 length: 14 residues. The V end was cut by 2 bases, the J end by 4 bases, with 9 bases between. Germline V gene sequence: CDR1 SNHLY, CDR2 FYNNEI. As DNA, the CDR3 is TGTGCCAGCAGTGAACAGTCCCTAAATCAGCCCCAGCATTTT. The encoded protein is CASSEQSLNQPQHF.

The rearrangement uses TRBV7-2 and TRBJ1-5, with 8 bases matching TRBD1. Germline-derived CDR1 and CDR2 are SGHTA and FQGNSA. Unmatched junction bases numbered 6, after V lost 5 bases and J lost 3 bases. There are 15 residues in the CDR3. The CDR3 coding sequence is TGTGCCAGCAGCGAATGGGGACAGGACAATCAGCCCCAGCATTTT. It encodes CASSEWGQDNQPQHF.

This chain links TRBV6-5 with TRBJ1-2; a possible D gene is TRBD1 (5 bases). Germline CDR1 reads MNHEY; CDR2 reads SVGAGI. V lost 6 bases to trimming and J lost 0 bases, with 8 bases between them. The CDR3 runs 13 residues. The CDR3 protein is CASRTVSNYGYTF. For the CDR3, the DNA is TGTGCCAGCAGGACAGTATCTAACTATGGCTACACCTTC.